This T cell receptor beta chain emerged from a study of blood T cell repertoires in COVID-19. About the research overall: Acute and convalescent COVID-19 samples came from the United States, Italy and Spain. Sources were T cells, B-cell-depleted T cells, or PBMCs; the material itself was cDNA or gDNA.

Generated by immunoSEQ multiplex PCR, the TCRdb table keeps only in-frame clones and is missing some. The sample contains roughly 380,000 clones, about nine tenths of which appear only once. The age range of participants was about 18 to 95 years, with residence in about 25 US areas. V lost 1 base, J lost 6 bases, and 10 bases lay in between. The CDR3 length is 14 residues. Germline lookup yields CDR1 LNHDA and CDR2 SQIVND (reference sequence). The chain combines TRBV19 with TRBJ1-5, with D perhaps matching TRBD1 (5 bases). The TCR comes from a woman between 25 and 40 years old who had been exposed to COVID-19. The specimen was PBMCs or T cells enriched from blood (not recorded which). The CDR3 coding sequence is TGTGCCAGTAGTATAGCAGGGTCGGGTCAGCCCCAGCATTTT. Protein: CASSIAGSGQPQHF.